This record looks at one T cell receptor (beta chain) sequence and its context. Its antigen is unidentified. Read sequence stops 3 residues before the CDR3 end, and the germline J gene provides the missing end. The data were obtained in a study of T cells in women clearing cervical HPV infection. Study overall: Controls gave blood once infection was undetectable; cases at lesion identification. Findings of the study overall: Controls had more TRBV6-7 (approximately 0.16%) than cases (approximately 0.11%).

TCRdb keeps only in-frame clones here, not all; method: immunoSEQ multiplex PCR. In total, the table holds 45,000 to 55,000 clones. V lost 5 bases and J 5 bases, leaving 12 bases between the germline ends. CDR1 is LNHDA, CDR2 SQIVND, per germline (reference sequence). The CDR3 contains 13 residues. Sequencing was carried out using blood buffy coat. The chain uses TRBV19 and TRBJ1-2, with D uncertain. This sequence was found in a woman aged 18 to 75 with a cervical HPV16 infection that either progressed to CIN3+ or cleared (not recorded which). The CDR3 DNA, read in part, is TGTGCCAGTAGTGAGCGACGGTCGTATGGC. Its protein product is CASSERRSYG. The full CDR3 sequence reads CASSERRSYGYTF. Together with reference TRBV19 and TRBJ1-2, the CDR3 gives the full variable domain: DGGITQSPKYLFRKEGQNVTLSCEQNLNHDAMYWYRQDPGQGLRLIYYSQIVNDFQKGDIAEGYSVSREKKESFPLTVTSAQKNPTAFYLCASSERRSYGYTFGSGTRLTVV.